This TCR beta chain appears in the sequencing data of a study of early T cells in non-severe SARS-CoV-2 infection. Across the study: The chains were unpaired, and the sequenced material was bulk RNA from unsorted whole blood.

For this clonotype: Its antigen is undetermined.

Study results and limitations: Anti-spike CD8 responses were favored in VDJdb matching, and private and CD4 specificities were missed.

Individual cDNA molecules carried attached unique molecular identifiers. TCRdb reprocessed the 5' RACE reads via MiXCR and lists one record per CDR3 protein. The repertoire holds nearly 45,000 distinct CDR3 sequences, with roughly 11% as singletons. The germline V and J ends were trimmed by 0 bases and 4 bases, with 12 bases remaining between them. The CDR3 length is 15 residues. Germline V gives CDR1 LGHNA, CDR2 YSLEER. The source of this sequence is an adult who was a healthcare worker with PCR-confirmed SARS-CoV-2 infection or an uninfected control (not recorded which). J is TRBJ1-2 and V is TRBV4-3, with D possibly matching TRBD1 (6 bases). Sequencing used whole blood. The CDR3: CASSQDSTGSYGYTF. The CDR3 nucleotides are TGCGCCAGCAGCCAAGATTCGACAGGTTCCTATGGCTACACCTTC.